This T cell receptor (beta chain) was captured by sequencing in a study of T-cell memory formation after mild COVID-19. Background on the study: Among the donors, TCR clusters were largely specific to each donor. The study, taken as a whole, reports: For second-wave clones that peaked at day 37, SARS-CoV-2 specificity went unverified. There were some responding clones in pre-infection memory, which suggested that cross-reactive memory had joined. A second wave expanding day 15 to 37 was CD4+-biased; contracting clones were balanced.

Germline V gives CDR1 WSHSY, CDR2 SAAADI. CDR3 length: 12 amino acids. The V and J ends lost 6 bases and 7 bases respectively, with 12 bases between them. Using its own MiXCR run on the 5' RACE reads, TCRdb lists one record per CDR3 protein. The profile shows about 340,000 distinct CDR3 sequences, approximately 15% of them singletons. This clonotype has more than one count but fewer than ten. As yet, its antigen is unknown. This clonotype was sampled from a man aged 18 to 30 who had mild COVID-19 (a few samples of this study predate the infection). Cell type and time point are not known. Sequencing input: PBMCs or a T cell subset sorted from them (not recorded which). The chain couples TRBV10-2 to TRBJ1-2; D may be TRBD1 (6 bases). The CDR3 sequence: CASSAAGAGYTF. The CDR3 coding sequence is TGCGCCAGCAGCGCCGCGGGGGCTGGCTACACCTTC.